This TCR beta chain was retrieved from a study of blood T cell repertoires in COVID-19. This CDR3 is built from 15 residues. Losses at the gene ends were 1 base for V and 5 bases for J; bases not matched to a gene: 5. Germline values: CDR1 SGHRS, CDR2 YFSETQ. Method: immunoSEQ multiplex PCR; TCRdb's copy keeps in-frame clones and lacks some. The sample holds more than 15,000 clones; approximately 93% are singletons and the top ten take approximately 4%. V is TRBV5-1 and J is TRBJ2-2; 7 bases agree with TRBD1. The clonotype comes from a woman between 50 and 59 years old with active COVID-19. The sequencing input was peripheral blood. The CDR3 spells CASSLLTGQTGELFF. The CDR3 DNA follows: TGCGCCAGCAGCTTGTTGACAGGGCAAACCGGGGAGCTGTTTTTT. Drawing the rest from reference TRBV5-1 and TRBJ2-2, the complete variable domain is KAGVTQTPRYLIKTRGQQVTLSCSPISGHRSVSWYQQTPGQGLQFLFEYFSETQRNKGNFPGRFSGRQFSNSRSEMNVSTLELGDSALYLCASSLLTGQTGELFFGEGSRLTVL.